These 10 T cell receptor beta chains were all obtained from the same sample, sequenced in a study of blood T cell repertoires in COVID-19. Clones were sequenced by immunoSEQ multiplex PCR, and TCRdb holds only the in-frame ones, with some missing. The sample consists of 150,000 or so clones, 75% to 85% of them appearing once. Sequencing input: peripheral blood. The receptors derive from a woman aged 55-69 years with COVID-19, enrolled during active disease.

This chain joins TRBV18 and TRBJ1-3, with D possibly being TRBD1 (6 bases). Germline values: CDR1 KGHSH, CDR2 LQKENI. The CDR3 totals 16 residues. Trimming left V 1 base short and J 4 bases short, with 14 bases between. CDR3 bases: TGTGCCAGCTCACCACTCCCAGGGGTGTCGGGAAACACCATATATTTT. Its protein is CASSPLPGVSGNTIYF. The complete variable domain, with remaining parts taken from reference TRBV18 and TRBJ1-3, reads NAGVMQNPRHLVRRRGQEARLRCSPMKGHSHVYWYRQLPEEGLKFMVYLQKENIIDESGMPKERFSAEFPKEGPSILRIQQVVRGDSAAYFCASSPLPGVSGNTIYFGEGSWLTVV.

V and J are TRBV2 and TRBJ1-2, with a weak D call TRBD1 (5 bases). The CDR3 loop spans 12 amino acids. CDR1 and CDR2 from the germline V gene are SNHLY and FYNNEI. Trimming shortened V by 7 bases and J by 8 bases, and 14 bases separated the two germline ends. For the CDR3, the DNA is TGTGCCAGCATCCTGGACACGGGCGGCTACACCTTC. Its translation is CASILDTGGYTF.

V gene TRBV9 combines with J gene TRBJ2-1; TRBD2 agrees at 13 bases. Germline V lookup: CDR1 SGDLS, CDR2 YYNGEE. V gave up 5 bases and J gave up 9 bases; unmatched junction bases: 11. The CDR3 contains 16 residues. The CDR3 loop reads CASSRIGLAGESEQFF. The CDR3 DNA follows: TGTGCCAGCAGTCGCATTGGACTAGCGGGAGAGAGTGAGCAGTTCTTC.

About this clone: One junction end does not reproduce the germline sequence, and a read error may be involved. V is TRBV7-7 and J is TRBJ2-5, with 8 bases lining up with TRBD1. Germline values: CDR1 SSHAT, CDR2 FNYEAQ (reference sequence). This CDR3 comprises 15 residues. CDR3 nucleotide sequence: TGTGCTAGCAGTGTTGACAGGGGTGGTCAAGAGACCCAGTACTTC. Translated, it gives CASSVDRGGQETQYF.

This chain connects TRBV2 to TRBJ2-1, with 10 bases lining up with TRBD2. The CDR3 runs 16 residues. CDR1 SNHLY and CDR2 FYNNEI come from the germline V gene. Germline trimming cut 6 bases from V and 9 bases from J; bases unmatched to any gene: 14. In DNA, the CDR3 is TGTGCCAGCAGGGCCATGGAAGCGGGAGGGCCCAGTGAGCAGTTCTTC. Residues: CASRAMEAGGPSEQFF.

The chain carries TRBV19 and TRBJ1-1; 12 positions agree with TRBD1. The CDR3 runs 18 residues. V lost 10 bases and J lost 7; bases outside the gene matches: 22. CDR1 and CDR2 from the germline V gene are LNHDA and SQIVND (reference sequence). This CDR3 reads CATSGQGAIIRSVNEAFF. CDR3 nucleotide sequence: TGTGCCACGTCGGGACAGGGGGCGATTATTCGATCCGTTAATGAAGCTTTCTTT.

This clone was counted only a few times. The chain joins TRBV6-2 or TRBV6-3 to TRBJ2-7; D is undetermined. Germline values: CDR1 MNHEY, CDR2 SVGEGT. Trimming shortened V by 4 bases and J by 2 bases, and 6 bases separated the two germline ends. The CDR3 consists of 12 residues. CDR3 loop: CASSFSAYEQYF. CDR3 nucleotides: TGTGCCAGCAGTTTCAGTGCCTACGAGCAGTACTTC.

This clone was seen only a few times. The V gene is TRBV7-6, the J gene TRBJ1-2, with D maybe TRBD1 (6 bases). The CDR3 length is 14 residues. Trimming left V 6 bases short and J 4 bases short, with 15 bases between. The germline CDR1 and CDR2 sequences are SGHVS and FNYEAQ. In nucleotides, the CDR3 is TGTGCCAGCAGTCCAGGGGCTGGGGTCTATGGCTACACCTTC. Protein sequence: CASSPGAGVYGYTF.

This chain uses TRBV7-9 with TRBJ2-1; 14 bases line up with TRBD2. The CDR3 is 17 residues long. In germline, CDR1 is SEHNR, CDR2 FQNEAQ (reference sequence). J lost 8 bases, V lost 5 bases, and 11 bases had no gene match. DNA of the CDR3: TGTGCCAGCAGCGCGGGGGGGACTAGCGGGAGTTGGTATGAGCAGTTCTTC. Protein: CASSAGGTSGSWYEQFF. Filled out from reference TRBV7-9 and TRBJ2-1, the complete variable domain reads DTGVSQNPRHKITKRGQNVTFRCDPISEHNRLYWYRQTLGQGPEFLTYFQNEAQLEKSRLLSDRFSAERPKGSFSTLEIQRTEQGDSAMYLCASSAGGTSGSWYEQFFGPGTRLTVL.

The rearrangement uses TRBV7-3 and TRBJ1-1; TRBD1 matches 8 bases. CDR3 length equals 20 residues. Germline CDR1 SGHTA, CDR2 FQGTGA. Germline trimming cut 1 base from V and 4 bases from J; bases unmatched to any gene: 20. The CDR3 DNA reads as TGTGCCAGCAGCTTAATCCCGGGGACAGGACCCATTAGGTTGGTCACTGAAGCTTTCTTT. This sequence encodes CASSLIPGTGPIRLVTEAFF.